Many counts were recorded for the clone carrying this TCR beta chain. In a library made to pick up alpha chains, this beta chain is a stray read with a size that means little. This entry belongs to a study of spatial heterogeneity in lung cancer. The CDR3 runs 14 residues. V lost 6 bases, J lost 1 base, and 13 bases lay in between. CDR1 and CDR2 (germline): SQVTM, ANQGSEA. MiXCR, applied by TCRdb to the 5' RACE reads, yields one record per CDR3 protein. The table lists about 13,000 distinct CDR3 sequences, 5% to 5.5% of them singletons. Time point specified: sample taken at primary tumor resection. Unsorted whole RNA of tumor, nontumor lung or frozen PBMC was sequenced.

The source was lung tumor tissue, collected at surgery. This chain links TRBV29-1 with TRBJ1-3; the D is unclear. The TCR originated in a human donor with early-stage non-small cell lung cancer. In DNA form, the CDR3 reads TGCAGCGTGGGGTCGGTCTTTTCTGGAAACACCATATATTTT. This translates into CSVGSVFSGNTIYF.